The entry below gives a single TCR beta chain sequence along with its context. Antigen specificity is unknown. Original handling: ImmunoSEQ output lacked quality scores and full-length reads, limiting matched filtering. Repertoires were generated with immunoSEQ multiplex PCR, while TCRdb's copy carries only in-frame clones and drops some. Clone size and V and J calls were adopted from that table, with D and trimming inferred from the DNA. The sample includes almost 700,000 clones, under 95% seen only once; the top ten take 24%. This specimen comes from a study of shared clonotypes between healthy human individuals. Study results and caveats: A generally larger estimated richness was seen in naive subsets than in memory subsets. Around 5% was the fraction of naive CD4 clonotypes found shared across a handful of donors. Incomplete sequencing of sorted subsets was indicated by rarefaction despite large depth.

Naive CD8 cells, CD45RO-negative and positively selected for CCR7, excluded terminally differentiated effector memory CD45RA+ cells. V was cut by 4 bases and J by 5 bases, with 18 bases left in between. Germline V gene data show CDR1 as PRHDT and CDR2 as FYEKMQ (reference sequence). The CDR3 covers 15 residues. The V call is TRBV13, the J call TRBJ2-7; the D gene is possibly TRBD2 (6 bases). This clonotype was sampled from a man in his thirties or forties in good health. The sequencing sample was made of naive CD8+ T cells sorted from blood. CDR3 DNA: TGTGCCAGCAGCTCCCGACTAGTACCACTCAACGAGCAGTACTTC. It translates to CASSSRLVPLNEQYF.